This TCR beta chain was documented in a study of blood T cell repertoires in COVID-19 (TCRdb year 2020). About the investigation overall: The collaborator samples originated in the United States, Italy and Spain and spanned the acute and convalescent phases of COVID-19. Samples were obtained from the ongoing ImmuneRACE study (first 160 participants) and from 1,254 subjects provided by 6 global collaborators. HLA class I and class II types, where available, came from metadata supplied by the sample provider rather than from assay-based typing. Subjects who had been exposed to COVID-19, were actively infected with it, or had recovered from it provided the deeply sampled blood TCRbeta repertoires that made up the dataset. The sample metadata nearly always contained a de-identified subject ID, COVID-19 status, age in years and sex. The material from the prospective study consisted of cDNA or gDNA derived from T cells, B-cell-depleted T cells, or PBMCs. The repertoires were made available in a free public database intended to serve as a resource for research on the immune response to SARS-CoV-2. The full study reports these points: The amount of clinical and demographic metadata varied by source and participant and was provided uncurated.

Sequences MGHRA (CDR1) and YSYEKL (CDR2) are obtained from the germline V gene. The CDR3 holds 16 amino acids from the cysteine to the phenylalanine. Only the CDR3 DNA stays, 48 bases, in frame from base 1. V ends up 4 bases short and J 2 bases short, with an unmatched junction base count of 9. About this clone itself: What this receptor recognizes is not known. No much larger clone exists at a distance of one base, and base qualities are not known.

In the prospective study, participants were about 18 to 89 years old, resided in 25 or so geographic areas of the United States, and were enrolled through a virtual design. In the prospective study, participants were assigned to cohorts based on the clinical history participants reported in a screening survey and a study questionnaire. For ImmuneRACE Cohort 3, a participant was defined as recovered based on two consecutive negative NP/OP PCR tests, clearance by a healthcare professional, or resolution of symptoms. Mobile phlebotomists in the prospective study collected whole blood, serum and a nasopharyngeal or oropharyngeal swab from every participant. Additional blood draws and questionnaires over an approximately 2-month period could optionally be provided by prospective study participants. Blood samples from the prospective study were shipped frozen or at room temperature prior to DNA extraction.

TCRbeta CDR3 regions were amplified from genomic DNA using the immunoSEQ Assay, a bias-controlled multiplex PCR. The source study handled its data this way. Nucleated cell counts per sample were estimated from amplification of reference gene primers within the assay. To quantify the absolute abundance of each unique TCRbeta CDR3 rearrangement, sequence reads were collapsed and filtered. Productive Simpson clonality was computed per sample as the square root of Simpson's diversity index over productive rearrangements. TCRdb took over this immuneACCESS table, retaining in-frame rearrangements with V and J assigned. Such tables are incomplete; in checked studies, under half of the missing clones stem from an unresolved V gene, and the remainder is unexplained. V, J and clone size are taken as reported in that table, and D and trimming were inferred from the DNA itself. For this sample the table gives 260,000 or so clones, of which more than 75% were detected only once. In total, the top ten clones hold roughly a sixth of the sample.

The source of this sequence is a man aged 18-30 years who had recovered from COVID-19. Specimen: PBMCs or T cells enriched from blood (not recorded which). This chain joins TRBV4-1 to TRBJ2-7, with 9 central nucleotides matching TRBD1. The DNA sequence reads TGCGCCAGCAGCCGAGGAGGACAGGGGTTCACCTACGAGCAGTACTTC. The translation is CASSRGGQGFTYEQYF.